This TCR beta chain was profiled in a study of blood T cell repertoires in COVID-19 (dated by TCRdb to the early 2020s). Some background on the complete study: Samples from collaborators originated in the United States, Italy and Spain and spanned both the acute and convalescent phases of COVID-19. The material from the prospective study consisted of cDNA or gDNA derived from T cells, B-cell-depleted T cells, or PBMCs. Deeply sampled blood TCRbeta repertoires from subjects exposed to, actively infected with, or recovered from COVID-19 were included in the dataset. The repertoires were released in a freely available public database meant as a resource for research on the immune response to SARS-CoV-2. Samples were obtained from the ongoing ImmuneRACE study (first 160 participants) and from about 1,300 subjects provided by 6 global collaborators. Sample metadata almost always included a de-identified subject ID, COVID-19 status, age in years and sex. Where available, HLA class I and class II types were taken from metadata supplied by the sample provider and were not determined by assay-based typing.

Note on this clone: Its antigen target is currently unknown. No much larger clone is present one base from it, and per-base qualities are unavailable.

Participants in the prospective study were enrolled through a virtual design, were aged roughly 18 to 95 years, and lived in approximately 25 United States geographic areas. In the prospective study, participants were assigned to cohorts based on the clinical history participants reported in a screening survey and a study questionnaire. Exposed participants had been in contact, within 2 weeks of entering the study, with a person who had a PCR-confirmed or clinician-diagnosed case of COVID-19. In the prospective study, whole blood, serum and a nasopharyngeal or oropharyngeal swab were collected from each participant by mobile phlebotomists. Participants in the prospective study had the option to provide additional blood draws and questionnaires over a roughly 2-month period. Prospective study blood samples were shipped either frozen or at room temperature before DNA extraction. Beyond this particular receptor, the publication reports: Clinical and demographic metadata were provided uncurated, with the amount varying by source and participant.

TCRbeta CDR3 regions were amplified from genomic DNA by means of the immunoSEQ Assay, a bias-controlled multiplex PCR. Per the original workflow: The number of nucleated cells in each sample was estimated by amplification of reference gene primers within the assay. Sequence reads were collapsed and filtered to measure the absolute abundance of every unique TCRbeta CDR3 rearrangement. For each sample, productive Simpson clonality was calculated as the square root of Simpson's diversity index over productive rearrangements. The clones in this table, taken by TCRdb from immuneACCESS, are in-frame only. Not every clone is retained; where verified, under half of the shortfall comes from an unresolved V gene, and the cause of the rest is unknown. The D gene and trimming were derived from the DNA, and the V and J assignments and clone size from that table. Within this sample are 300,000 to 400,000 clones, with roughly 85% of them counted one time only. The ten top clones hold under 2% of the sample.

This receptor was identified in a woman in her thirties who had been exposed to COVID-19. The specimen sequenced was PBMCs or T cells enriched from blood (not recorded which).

The DNA is as follows: TGTGCCTGGACACGGGACAGGGGTTACAATGAGCAGTTCTTC. Translated, it reads CAWTRDRGYNEQFF. In this chain, TRBV30 is recombined with TRBJ2-1, and 10 junction bases match TRBD1. At the junction V is shortened by 4 bases and J by 4 bases; bases outside the gene matches: 4. As encoded in the germline V gene (reference sequence), CDR1 is GTSNPN while CDR2 is SVGIG. The CDR3 holds 14 amino acids from the cysteine to the phenylalanine. Only the CDR3 part of the read is kept: 42 bases, read in frame from the first base.